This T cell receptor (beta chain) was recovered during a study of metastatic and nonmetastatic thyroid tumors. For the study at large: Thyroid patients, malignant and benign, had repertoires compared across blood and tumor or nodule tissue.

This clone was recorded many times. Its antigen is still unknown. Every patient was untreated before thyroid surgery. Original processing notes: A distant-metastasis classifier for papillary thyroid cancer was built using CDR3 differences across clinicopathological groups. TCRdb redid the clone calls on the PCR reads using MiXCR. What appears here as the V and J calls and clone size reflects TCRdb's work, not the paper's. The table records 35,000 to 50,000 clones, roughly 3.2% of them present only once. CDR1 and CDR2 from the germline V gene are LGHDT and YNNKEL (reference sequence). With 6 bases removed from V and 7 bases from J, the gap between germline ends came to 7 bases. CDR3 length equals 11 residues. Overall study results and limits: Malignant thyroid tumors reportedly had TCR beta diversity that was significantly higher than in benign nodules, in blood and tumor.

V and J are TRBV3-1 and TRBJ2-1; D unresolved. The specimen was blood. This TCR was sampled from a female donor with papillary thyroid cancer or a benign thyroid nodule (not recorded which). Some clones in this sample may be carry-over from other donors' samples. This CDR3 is CASRRANEQFF. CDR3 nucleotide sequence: TGTGCCAGCAGACGAGCAAATGAGCAGTTCTTC.